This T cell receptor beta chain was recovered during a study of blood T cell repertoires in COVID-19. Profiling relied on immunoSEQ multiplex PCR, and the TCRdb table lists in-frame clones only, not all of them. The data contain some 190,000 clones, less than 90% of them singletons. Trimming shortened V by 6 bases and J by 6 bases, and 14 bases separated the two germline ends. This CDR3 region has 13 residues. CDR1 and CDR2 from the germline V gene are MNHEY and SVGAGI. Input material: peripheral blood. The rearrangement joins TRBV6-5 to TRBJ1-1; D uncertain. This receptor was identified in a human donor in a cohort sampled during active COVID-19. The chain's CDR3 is CASSTVSGAEAFF. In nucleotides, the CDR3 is TGTGCCAGCAGCACCGTTAGCGGCGCTGAAGCTTTCTTT.